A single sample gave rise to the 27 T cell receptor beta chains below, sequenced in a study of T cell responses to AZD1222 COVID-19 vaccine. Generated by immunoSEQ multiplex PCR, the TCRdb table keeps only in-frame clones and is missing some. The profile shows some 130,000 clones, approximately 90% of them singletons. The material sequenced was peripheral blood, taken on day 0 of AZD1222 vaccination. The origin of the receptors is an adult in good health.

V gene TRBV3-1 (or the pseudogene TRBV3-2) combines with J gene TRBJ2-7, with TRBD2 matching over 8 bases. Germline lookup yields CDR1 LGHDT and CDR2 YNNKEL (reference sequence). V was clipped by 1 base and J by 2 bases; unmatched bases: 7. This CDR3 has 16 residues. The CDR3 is CASSQGSGGLTYEQYF. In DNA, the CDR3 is TGTGCCAGCAGCCAAGGGAGCGGGGGCCTGACCTACGAGCAGTACTTC.

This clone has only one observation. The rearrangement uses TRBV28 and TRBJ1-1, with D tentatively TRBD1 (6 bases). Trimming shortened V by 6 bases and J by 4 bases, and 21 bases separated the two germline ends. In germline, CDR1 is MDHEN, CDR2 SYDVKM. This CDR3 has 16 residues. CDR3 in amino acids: CASSPRRRGRGTEAFF. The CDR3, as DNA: TGTGCCAGCAGCCCACGCCGCCGGGGGCGTGGCACTGAAGCTTTCTTT.

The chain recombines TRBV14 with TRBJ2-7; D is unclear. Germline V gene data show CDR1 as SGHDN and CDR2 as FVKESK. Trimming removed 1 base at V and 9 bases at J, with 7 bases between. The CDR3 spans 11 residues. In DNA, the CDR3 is TGTGCCAGCAGCCAAGCTTTGGTGCAGTACTTC. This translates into CASSQALVQYF.

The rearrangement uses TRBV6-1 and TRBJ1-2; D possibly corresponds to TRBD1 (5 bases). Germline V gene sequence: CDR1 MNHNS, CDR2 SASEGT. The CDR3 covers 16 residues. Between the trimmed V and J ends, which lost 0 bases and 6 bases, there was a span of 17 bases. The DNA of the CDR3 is TGTGCCAGCAGTGAAGCGTGGGCAGGGTCCCTTCATGGCTACACCTTC. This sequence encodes CASSEAWAGSLHGYTF.

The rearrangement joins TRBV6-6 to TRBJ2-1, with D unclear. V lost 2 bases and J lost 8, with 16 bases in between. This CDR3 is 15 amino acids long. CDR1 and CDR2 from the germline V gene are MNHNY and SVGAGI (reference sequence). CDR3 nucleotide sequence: TGTGCCAGCAGTTACGGCACCCAATCCGCAGATGAGCAGTTCTTC. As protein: CASSYGTQSADEQFF.

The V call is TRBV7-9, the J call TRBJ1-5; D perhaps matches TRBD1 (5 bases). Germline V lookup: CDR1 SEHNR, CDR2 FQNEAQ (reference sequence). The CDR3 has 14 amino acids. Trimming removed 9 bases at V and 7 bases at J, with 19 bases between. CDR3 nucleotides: TGTGCCAGAAACGCTGGGGAGGGGAAGCAGCCCCAGCATTTT. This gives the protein CARNAGEGKQPQHF.

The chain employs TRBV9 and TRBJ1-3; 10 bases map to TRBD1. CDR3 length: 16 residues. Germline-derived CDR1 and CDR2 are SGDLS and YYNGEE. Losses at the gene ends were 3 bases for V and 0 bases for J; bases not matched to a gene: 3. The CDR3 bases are TGTGCCAGCAGCGCGACAGGGGGCCTCTCTGGAAACACCATATATTTT. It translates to CASSATGGLSGNTIYF.

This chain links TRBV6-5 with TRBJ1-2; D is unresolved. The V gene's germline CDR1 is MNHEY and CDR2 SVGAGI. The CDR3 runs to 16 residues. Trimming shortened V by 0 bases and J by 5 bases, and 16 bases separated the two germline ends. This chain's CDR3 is CASSYSKWAAVYGYTF. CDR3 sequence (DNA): TGTGCCAGCAGTTACTCGAAATGGGCAGCCGTGTATGGCTACACCTTC.

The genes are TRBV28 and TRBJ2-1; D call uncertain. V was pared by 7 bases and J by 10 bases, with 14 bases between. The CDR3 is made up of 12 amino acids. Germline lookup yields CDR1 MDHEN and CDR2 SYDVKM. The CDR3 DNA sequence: TGTGCCAGCAACTCGGGTTTGGGGGAGCAGTTCTTC. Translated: CASNSGLGEQFF. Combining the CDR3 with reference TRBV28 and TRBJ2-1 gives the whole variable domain DVKVTQSSRYLVKRTGEKVFLECVQDMDHENMFWYRQDPGLGLRLIYFSYDVKMKEKGDIPEGYSVSREKKERFSLILESASTNQTSMYLCASNSGLGEQFFGPGTRLTVL.

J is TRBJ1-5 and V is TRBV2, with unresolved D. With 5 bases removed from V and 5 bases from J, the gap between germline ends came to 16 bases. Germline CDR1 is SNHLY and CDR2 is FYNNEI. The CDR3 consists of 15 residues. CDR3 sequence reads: CASSSPPPPDQPQHF. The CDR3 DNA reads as TGTGCCAGCAGTTCACCCCCCCCACCTGATCAGCCCCAGCATTTT.

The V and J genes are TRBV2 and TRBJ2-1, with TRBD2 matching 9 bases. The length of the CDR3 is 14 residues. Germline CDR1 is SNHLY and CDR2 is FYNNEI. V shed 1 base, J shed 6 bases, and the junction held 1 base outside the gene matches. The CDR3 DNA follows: TGTGCCAGCAGTGAAGAGCGGGAGGTCAATGAGCAGTTCTTC. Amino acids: CASSEEREVNEQFF.

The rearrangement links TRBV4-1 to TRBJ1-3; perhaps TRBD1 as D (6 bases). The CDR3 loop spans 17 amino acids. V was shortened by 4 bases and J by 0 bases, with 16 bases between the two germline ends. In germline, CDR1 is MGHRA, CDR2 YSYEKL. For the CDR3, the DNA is TGCGCCAGCAGCCCAAGGGGGTCAGAGTTCTCTGGAAACACCATATATTTT. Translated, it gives CASSPRGSEFSGNTIYF.

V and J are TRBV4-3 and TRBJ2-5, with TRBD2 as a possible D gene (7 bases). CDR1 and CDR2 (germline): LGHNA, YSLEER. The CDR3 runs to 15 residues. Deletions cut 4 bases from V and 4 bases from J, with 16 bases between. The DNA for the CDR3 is TGCGCCAGCAGCCTGAGGAGGGGGGGCGGAGAGACCCAGTACTTC. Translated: CASSLRRGGGETQYF.

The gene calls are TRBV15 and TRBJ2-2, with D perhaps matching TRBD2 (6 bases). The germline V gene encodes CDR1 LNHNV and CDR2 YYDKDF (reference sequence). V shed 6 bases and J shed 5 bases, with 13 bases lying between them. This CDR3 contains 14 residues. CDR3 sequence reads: CATSMSGGTGELFF. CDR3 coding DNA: TGTGCCACCAGTATGAGCGGAGGGACCGGGGAGCTGTTTTTT.

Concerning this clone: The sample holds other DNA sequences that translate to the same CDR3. This CDR3 reads CASSSTGGGETQYF. The CDR3 bases are TGTGCCAGCAGCTCTACAGGGGGCGGAGAGACCCAGTACTTC. This sequence joins TRBV11-2 and TRBJ2-5; 9 bases map to TRBD1. CDR1 and CDR2 (germline): SGHAT, FQNNGV. V trimming: 4 bases; J trimming: 4 bases; junction bases outside the gene matches: 4. The CDR3 runs 14 residues.

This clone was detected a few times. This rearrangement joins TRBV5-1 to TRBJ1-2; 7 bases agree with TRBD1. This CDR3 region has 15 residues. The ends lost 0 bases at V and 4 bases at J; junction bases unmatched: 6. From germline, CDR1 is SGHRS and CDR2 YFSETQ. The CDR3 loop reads CASSLDRGEAYGYTF. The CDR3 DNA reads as TGCGCCAGCAGCTTGGACAGGGGCGAGGCCTATGGCTACACCTTC.

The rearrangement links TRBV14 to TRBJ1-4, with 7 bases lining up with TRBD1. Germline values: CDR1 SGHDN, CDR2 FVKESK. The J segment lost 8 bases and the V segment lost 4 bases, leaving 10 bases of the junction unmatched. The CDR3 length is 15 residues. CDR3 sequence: CASSLRQGLGEKLFF. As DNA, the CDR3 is TGTGCCAGCAGCCTACGACAGGGATTAGGAGAAAAACTGTTTTTT.

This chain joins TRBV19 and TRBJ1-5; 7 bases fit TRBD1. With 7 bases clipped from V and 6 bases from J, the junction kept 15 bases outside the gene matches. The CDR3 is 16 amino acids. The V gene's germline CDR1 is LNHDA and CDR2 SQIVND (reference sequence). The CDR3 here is CASTTIRIQGSQPQHF. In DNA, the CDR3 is TGTGCCAGTACTACTATTCGGATACAGGGGAGTCAGCCCCAGCATTTT.

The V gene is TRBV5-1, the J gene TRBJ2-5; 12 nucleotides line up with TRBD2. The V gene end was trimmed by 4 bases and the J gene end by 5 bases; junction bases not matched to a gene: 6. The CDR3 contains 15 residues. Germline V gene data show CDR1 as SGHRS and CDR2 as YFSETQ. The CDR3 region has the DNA TGCGCCAGCAGCGGGCCTAGCGGGGGGGCCGAGACCCAGTACTTC. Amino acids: CASSGPSGGAETQYF.

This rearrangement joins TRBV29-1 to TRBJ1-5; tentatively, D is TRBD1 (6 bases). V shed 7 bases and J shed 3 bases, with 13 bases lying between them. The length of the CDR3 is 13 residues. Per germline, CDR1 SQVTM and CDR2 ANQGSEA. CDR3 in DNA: TGCAGCGCCAGGACAGAATCCAATCAGCCCCAGCATTTT. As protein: CSARTESNQPQHF.

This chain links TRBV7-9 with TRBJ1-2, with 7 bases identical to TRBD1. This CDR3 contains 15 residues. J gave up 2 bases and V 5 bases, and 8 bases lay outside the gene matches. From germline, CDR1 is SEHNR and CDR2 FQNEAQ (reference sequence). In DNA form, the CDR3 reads TGTGCCAGCAGCCGTGGACAGGAACTAAACTATGGCTACACCTTC. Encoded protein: CASSRGQELNYGYTF.

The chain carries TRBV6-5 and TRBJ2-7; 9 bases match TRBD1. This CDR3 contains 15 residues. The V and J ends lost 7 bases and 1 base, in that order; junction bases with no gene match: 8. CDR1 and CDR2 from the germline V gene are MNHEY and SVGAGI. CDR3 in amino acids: CASTRATGGSYEQYF. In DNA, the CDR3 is TGTGCCAGCACCCGAGCGACAGGGGGTTCCTACGAGCAGTACTTC.

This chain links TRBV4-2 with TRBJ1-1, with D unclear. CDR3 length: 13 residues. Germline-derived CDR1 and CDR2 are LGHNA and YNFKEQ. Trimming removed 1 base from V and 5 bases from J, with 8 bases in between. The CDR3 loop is CASSQVRRTEAFF. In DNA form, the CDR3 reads TGTGCCAGCAGCCAAGTGAGAAGGACTGAAGCTTTCTTT.

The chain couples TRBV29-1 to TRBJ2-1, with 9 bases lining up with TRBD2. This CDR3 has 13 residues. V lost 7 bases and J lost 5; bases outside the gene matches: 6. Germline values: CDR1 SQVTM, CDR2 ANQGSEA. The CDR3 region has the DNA TGCAGCGCCGCACTAGCGGGCCACAATGAGCAGTTCTTC. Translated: CSAALAGHNEQFF.

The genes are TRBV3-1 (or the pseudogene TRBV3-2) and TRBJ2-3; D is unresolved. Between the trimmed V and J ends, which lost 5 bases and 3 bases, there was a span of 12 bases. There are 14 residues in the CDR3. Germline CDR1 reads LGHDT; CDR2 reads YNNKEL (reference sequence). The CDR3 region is CASSVREGTDTQYF. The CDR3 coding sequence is TGTGCCAGCAGCGTTAGGGAAGGGACAGATACGCAGTATTTT.

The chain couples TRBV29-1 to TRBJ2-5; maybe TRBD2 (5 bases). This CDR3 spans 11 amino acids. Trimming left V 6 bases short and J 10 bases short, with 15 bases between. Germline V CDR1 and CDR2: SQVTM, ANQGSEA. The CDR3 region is CSVPTLGVQYF. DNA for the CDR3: TGCAGCGTCCCTACCCTCGGGGTCCAGTACTTC.

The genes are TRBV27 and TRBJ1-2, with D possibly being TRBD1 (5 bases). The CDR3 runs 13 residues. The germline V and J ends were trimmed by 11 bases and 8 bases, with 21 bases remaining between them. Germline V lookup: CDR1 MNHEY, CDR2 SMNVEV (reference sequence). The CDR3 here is CAAGAGRTGGYTF. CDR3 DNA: TGTGCCGCTGGGGCAGGGAGGACGGGAGGCTACACCTTC.